This T cell receptor beta chain was identified in a study of vaccination effects on CD4 cells after COVID-19. Overall study context: Convalescent patients, three in all, were sampled both early and late after vaccination.

Isolation of CD4+ T cells took place after 10 days of culture. By PCR, the person was confirmed to have had SARS-CoV-2 infection between March and December 2020. It was two doses of either the BNT162b2 or mRNA-1273 vaccine that participants received. Regarding the study as a whole: New vaccine-induced clones made up most post-vaccine spike-reactive clones in convalescents.

Ten or more counts support this clone. Its specificity is not known. Method: immunoSEQ multiplex PCR; TCRdb's copy keeps in-frame clones and lacks some. The sample comprises tens of thousands of clones, over 60% of which are singletons, and 4.5% to 5.5% rests with the top ten. CDR1 is MNHEY and CDR2 is SMNVEV in the germline V gene (reference sequence). V lost 5 bases to trimming and J lost 7 bases, with 18 bases between them. The CDR3 spans 14 residues. The TCR originated in a human donor who had a prior SARS-CoV-2 infection. V usage is TRBV27 and J usage is TRBJ2-7; D perhaps matches TRBD2 (5 bases). Sequenced material: CD4+ T cells from PBMCs cultured without peptide, taken after COVID-19 vaccination. The CDR3 region is CASSPQRTRREQYF. The CDR3 DNA sequence: TGTGCCAGCAGTCCCCAGCGGACCCGACGGGAGCAGTACTTC.